Presented here are 12 T cell receptor beta chains from one specimen sequenced in a study of blood T cells in healthy people across ages. With a J-beta primer mix and a sample-barcoded 5' primer, a second PCR ran 7 to 11 cycles. TCRdb re-called the 5' RACE reads with MiXCR, one entry per CDR3 protein. Of approximately 730,000 distinct CDR3 sequences listed, about 40% were seen once; the top ten hold around 20%. Sample: blood. The receptors were gathered from a woman between 55 and 75 years old in good health.

The chain combines TRBV21-1 with TRBJ1-5; the DNA was not compared with TRBD1, the D call given in the table. TRBV21-1 is labeled a pseudogene. This CDR3 has 15 residues. In DNA, the CDR3 is TGTGCCAGCAGCAGGCCAGGGGGCAGAGGTCAGCCCCAGCATTTT. Its protein product is CASSRPGGRGQPQHF.

This clonotype showed up just a few times. CDR3 region: CSAPTGGWRTEAFF. The CDR3 DNA is TGCAGTGCTCCGACCGGGGGGTGGAGGACTGAAGCTTTCTTT. The chain carries TRBV20-1 and TRBJ1-1; D is possibly TRBD1 (5 bases). With 5 bases removed from V and 5 bases from J, the gap between germline ends came to 18 bases. In germline, CDR1 is DFQATT, CDR2 SNEGSKA (reference sequence). This CDR3 has 14 residues.

The chain combines TRBV6-6 with TRBJ1-6; tentative D call: TRBD1 (6 bases). Germline V lookup: CDR1 MNHNY, CDR2 SVGAGI (reference sequence). The CDR3 consists of 15 residues. Trimming removed 2 bases at V and 8 bases at J, with 13 bases between. The CDR3 here is CASSYTGRLDSPLHF. The CDR3 nucleotides read TGTGCCAGCAGTTACACAGGGAGGTTGGATTCACCCCTCCACTTT.

V usage is TRBV12-3 or TRBV12-4 and J usage is TRBJ1-1, with unresolved D. V lost 10 bases to trimming and J lost 3 bases, with 9 bases between them. CDR3 length: 11 amino acids. CDR3 sequence: CAIDPYTEAFF. In nucleotides, the CDR3 is TGTGCCATTGACCCATACACTGAAGCTTTCTTT.

The chain recombines TRBV12-3 or TRBV12-4 with TRBJ1-1; no firm D call. The CDR3 sequence is 14 residues long. V was shortened by 1 base and J by 0 bases, with 6 bases between the two germline ends. The CDR3 protein is CASSLDTLNTEAFF. CDR3 DNA sequence: TGTGCCAGCAGTTTAGACACCTTGAACACTGAAGCTTTCTTT.

The chain is built from TRBV4-2 and TRBJ2-2; TRBD1 matches at 9 bases. Germline CDR1 LGHNA, CDR2 YNFKEQ. CDR3 length: 15 residues. The ends lost 4 bases at V and 7 bases at J; junction bases unmatched: 7. CDR3 loop: CASSRGTGKDGELFF. The CDR3 DNA reads TGTGCCAGCAGCCGAGGGACAGGGAAAGACGGGGAGCTGTTTTTT.

The chain couples TRBV7-8 to TRBJ2-1; 7 bases align to TRBD2. Unmatched junction bases numbered 8, after V lost 2 bases and J lost 4 bases. The CDR3 spans 16 residues. Germline V gene data show CDR1 as SGHVS and CDR2 as FQNEAQ. CDR3 bases: TGTGCCAGCAGCTTATTACCGGGAGGCACTTACAATGAGCAGTTCTTC. It is translated as CASSLLPGGTYNEQFF. Combining the CDR3 with reference TRBV7-8 and TRBJ2-1 gives the whole variable domain GAGVSQSPRYKVAKRGQDVALRCDPISGHVSLFWYQQALGQGPEFLTYFQNEAQLDKSGLPSDRFFAERPEGSVSTLKIQRTQQEDSAVYLCASSLLPGGTYNEQFFGPGTRLTVL.

CDR3 region: CASSLGTSGRYQETQYF. CDR3 sequence (DNA): TGTGCCAGCAGCTTAGGGACTAGCGGGAGATACCAAGAGACCCAGTACTTC. The chain is built from TRBV7-2 and TRBJ2-5; TRBD2 agrees at 13 bases. Losses at the gene ends were 1 base for V and 0 bases for J; bases not matched to a gene: 2. CDR3 length equals 17 residues. The germline CDR1 and CDR2 sequences are SGHTA and FQGNSA.

The chain is built from TRBV29-1 and TRBJ1-1; no reliable D call. Germline-derived CDR1 and CDR2 are SQVTM and ANQGSEA. V dropped 8 bases and J dropped 1 base, with 14 bases sitting between them. This CDR3 spans 13 amino acids. The CDR3 bases are TGCAGCACCCGGGGAGGAGAGAACACTGAAGCTTTCTTT. Protein sequence: CSTRGGENTEAFF.

This clonotype was counted a single time. This rearrangement joins TRBV11-3 to TRBJ2-3; D is possibly TRBD1 or TRBD2 (5 bases each). From germline, CDR1 is SGHNT and CDR2 YENEEA. Trimming took 5 bases from V and 6 from J, leaving 15 bases between them. The CDR3 has 14 amino acids. The DNA for the CDR3 is TGTGCCAGCAGCCACTACGGGGCGGAGGATACGCAGTATTTT. The encoded protein is CASSHYGAEDTQYF.

In this sample, this clonotype turned up a few times. This chain connects TRBV2 to TRBJ2-3, with D possibly matching TRBD2 (6 bases). Germline V gene data show CDR1 as SNHLY and CDR2 as FYNNEI. V was cut by 6 bases and J by 0 bases, with 13 bases left in between. CDR3 length: 15 amino acids. DNA of the CDR3: TGTGCCAGCAGAGCCGGGGGACCTAGCACAGATACGCAGTATTTT. Translating it yields CASRAGGPSTDTQYF. Looking up the rest from reference TRBV2 and TRBJ2-3 gives the full variable domain: EPEVTQTPSHQVTQMGQEVILRCVPISNHLYFYWYRQILGQKVEFLVSFYNNEISEKSEIFDDQFSVERPDGSNFTLKIRSTKLEDSAMYFCASRAGGPSTDTQYFGPGTRLTVL.

In this sample, this clonotype turned up a few times. J is TRBJ2-3 and V is TRBV27, with D possibly matching TRBD1 (6 bases). V was shortened by 3 bases and J by 4 bases, with 11 bases between the two germline ends. Germline-derived CDR1 and CDR2 are MNHEY and SMNVEV (reference sequence). The CDR3 spans 14 residues. The CDR3: CASSFQGIADTQYF. The CDR3 DNA reads as TGTGCCAGCAGTTTTCAGGGGATCGCAGATACGCAGTATTTT.